Listed below are T cell receptor beta chains from one sample, sequenced in a study of cytomegalovirus exposure and HLA in healthy donors. Some clones are missing from TCRdb's copy, which holds only in-frame ones; the method was immunoSEQ multiplex PCR. Of 78,000 or so clones in the sample, 96% were seen once. Sequencing used PBMCs. These TCRs come from a man in his late teens or twenties in good health and CMV-seropositive. CDR3s include the opening cysteine and the closing phenylalanine or tryptophan. Each record gives: clone size, D gene, J gene, V gene, CDR3 DNA, CDR3 protein. A D gene is named only where the DNA matches it firmly. Not every row has a clone size; where given, it reads once, few, many or a size class.

clone_size: NA
d_call: TRBD2
j_call: TRBJ2-4
v_call: TRBV4-2
cdr3_nt: TGTGCCAGCAGCCAAGATCTGGGAGGGTCTCTAGCCAAAAACATTCAGTACTTC
cdr3_aa: CASSQDLGGSLAKNIQYF

clone_size: NA
d_call: NA
j_call: TRBJ1-3
v_call: TRBV5-1
cdr3_nt: TGCGCCAGCAGCTGGGGGGGGCGTATCTCTGGAAACACCATATATTTT
cdr3_aa: CASSWGGRISGNTIYF

clone_size: NA
d_call: TRBD2
j_call: TRBJ2-7
v_call: TRBV7-2
cdr3_nt: TGTGCCAGCAGGTTGACTAGCGGGAGCTCCGAGCAGTACTTC
cdr3_aa: CASRLTSGSSEQYF

clone_size: NA
d_call: TRBD1
j_call: TRBJ1-2
v_call: TRBV19
cdr3_nt: TGTGCCAGTACCACGGGACAGGGGAGATCGTATGGCTACACCTTC
cdr3_aa: CASTTGQGRSYGYTF

clone_size: NA
d_call: TRBD2
j_call: TRBJ2-1
v_call: TRBV2
cdr3_nt: TGTGCCAGCAGTGAAAGCCTAGCGGTAGGGAATGAGCAGTTCTTC
cdr3_aa: CASSESLAVGNEQFF

clone_size: NA
d_call: TRBD2
j_call: TRBJ2-1
v_call: TRBV29-1
cdr3_nt: TGCAGCCTACTAGCGGGAGCCTACAATGAGCAGTTCTTC
cdr3_aa: CSLLAGAYNEQFF

clone_size: NA
d_call: NA
j_call: TRBJ2-5
v_call: TRBV5-5
cdr3_nt: TGTGCCAGCAGCTTGGGAATGGGGCAGGGCCAAGAGACCCAGTACTTC
cdr3_aa: CASSLGMGQGQETQYF

clone_size: NA
d_call: NA
j_call: TRBJ2-3
v_call: TRBV4-1
cdr3_nt: TGCGCCAGCAGGGGCGGCGGGGTAGATACGCAGTATTTT
cdr3_aa: CASRGGGVDTQYF

clone_size: once
d_call: TRBD1
j_call: TRBJ2-7
v_call: TRBV7-2
cdr3_nt: TGTGCCAGCAGCCCGGCGGGGACAGGGACCTACGAGCAGTACTTC
cdr3_aa: CASSPAGTGTYEQYF

clone_size: NA
d_call: NA
j_call: TRBJ2-7
v_call: TRBV10-2
cdr3_nt: TGCGCCAGCAACTTCGTGGGTAGCGGCTACGAGCAGTACTTC
cdr3_aa: CASNFVGSGYEQYF

clone_size: NA
d_call: NA
j_call: TRBJ1-2
v_call: TRBV27
cdr3_nt: TGTGCCAGTAAGACAGGTTCCCTTGGCGGCTACACCTTC
cdr3_aa: CASKTGSLGGYTF

clone_size: NA
d_call: TRBD1
j_call: TRBJ1-4
v_call: TRBV19
cdr3_nt: TGTGCCAGTAAGGAGGGACAGAATGAAAAACTGTTTTTT
cdr3_aa: CASKEGQNEKLFF

clone_size: once
d_call: TRBD2
j_call: TRBJ2-1
v_call: TRBV19
cdr3_nt: TGTGCCAGTAGTAATCCCTCGGCTAGCGGATATGAGCAGTTCTTC
cdr3_aa: CASSNPSASGYEQFF

clone_size: NA
d_call: NA
j_call: TRBJ2-3
v_call: TRBV29-1
cdr3_nt: TGCAGCGTTGGCGTTCCCCTCACAGATACGCAGTATTTT
cdr3_aa: CSVGVPLTDTQYF

clone_size: NA
d_call: TRBD1
j_call: TRBJ2-5
v_call: TRBV5-1
cdr3_nt: TGCGCCAGCAGCTTGGGACAGGGGGCCGGAGAGACCCAGTACTTC
cdr3_aa: CASSLGQGAGETQYF

clone_size: once
d_call: NA
j_call: TRBJ2-2
v_call: TRBV13
cdr3_nt: TGTGCCAGCAGCTCGGCATGGGGGGCGAACACCGGGGAGCTGTTTTTT
cdr3_aa: CASSSAWGANTGELFF

clone_size: NA
d_call: NA
j_call: TRBJ2-7
v_call: TRBV2
cdr3_nt: TGTGCCAGCACCCTACAAACTCACGGGGGCGAGCAGTACTTC
cdr3_aa: CASTLQTHGGEQYF

clone_size: NA
d_call: NA
j_call: TRBJ2-6
v_call: TRBV5-1
cdr3_nt: TGCGCCAGCAGCTTGTTTGAGAGCGGCACCTCTGGGGCCAACGTCCTGACTTTC
cdr3_aa: CASSLFESGTSGANVLTF

clone_size: NA
d_call: NA
j_call: TRBJ2-1
v_call: TRBV4-1
cdr3_nt: TGCGCCAGCAGCCAAGAGCCAGGGTCGAGCTCCTACAATGAGCAGTTCTTC
cdr3_aa: CASSQEPGSSSYNEQFF

clone_size: NA
d_call: NA
j_call: TRBJ2-6
v_call: TRBV19
cdr3_nt: TGTGCCAGTAGTTTTAGCTCTGGGGCCAACGTCCTGACTTTC
cdr3_aa: CASSFSSGANVLTF

clone_size: NA
d_call: NA
j_call: TRBJ1-2
v_call: TRBV18
cdr3_nt: TGTGCCAGCTCACCACCGGGGCAGGACTATGGCTACACCTTC
cdr3_aa: CASSPPGQDYGYTF

clone_size: NA
d_call: NA
j_call: TRBJ2-3
v_call: TRBV6-4
cdr3_nt: TGTGCCAGCAGTGACTCTGAGGCTAGCACAGATACGCAGTATTTT
cdr3_aa: CASSDSEASTDTQYF

clone_size: NA
d_call: NA
j_call: TRBJ2-3
v_call: TRBV5-1
cdr3_nt: TGCGCCAGCAGCTTCGGGGAAGATACGCAGTATTTT
cdr3_aa: CASSFGEDTQYF

clone_size: NA
d_call: NA
j_call: TRBJ2-5
v_call: TRBV7-2
cdr3_nt: TGTGCCAGCAGCTTTTTTGGTCGGGAGGAGACCCAGTACTTC
cdr3_aa: CASSFFGREETQYF

clone_size: once
d_call: TRBD2
j_call: TRBJ2-7
v_call: TRBV27
cdr3_nt: TGTGCCAGCGGACTAGCGGGCTTCTCCTACGAGCAGTACTTC
cdr3_aa: CASGLAGFSYEQYF

clone_size: NA
d_call: TRBD2
j_call: TRBJ2-7
v_call: TRBV28
cdr3_nt: TGTGCCAGCAGTCCAAGACTAGCGGGACTTACCTACGAGCAGTACTTC
cdr3_aa: CASSPRLAGLTYEQYF

clone_size: NA
d_call: TRBD1
j_call: TRBJ2-3
v_call: TRBV28
cdr3_nt: TGTGCCAGCAGCCGCCTCAAACAGGGGACCGGCACAGATACGCAGTATTTT
cdr3_aa: CASSRLKQGTGTDTQYF

clone_size: NA
d_call: TRBD2
j_call: TRBJ2-7
v_call: TRBV2
cdr3_nt: TGTGCCAGCAGTGAAGGGGCTAGCGGGACCTACGAGCAGTACTTC
cdr3_aa: CASSEGASGTYEQYF

clone_size: once
d_call: TRBD2
j_call: TRBJ2-1
v_call: TRBV5-1
cdr3_nt: TGCGCCAGCAGCCTGGGAGGGACTAGCGTTTACAATGAGCAGTTCTTC
cdr3_aa: CASSLGGTSVYNEQFF

clone_size: NA
d_call: NA
j_call: TRBJ2-5
v_call: TRBV7-9
cdr3_nt: TGTGCCAGCAGCCCCCCCCCGGTCGAGACCCAGTACTTC
cdr3_aa: CASSPPPVETQYF

clone_size: NA
d_call: NA
j_call: TRBJ2-2
v_call: TRBV5-1
cdr3_nt: TGCGCCAGCAGCCGCCGGGGTCAGTACACCGGGGAGCTGTTTTTT
cdr3_aa: CASSRRGQYTGELFF

clone_size: NA
d_call: TRBD2
j_call: TRBJ2-7
v_call: TRBV27
cdr3_nt: TGTGCCAGCAGTTTTTCTAGCGGGAGCGCCTACGAGCAGTACTTC
cdr3_aa: CASSFSSGSAYEQYF

clone_size: NA
d_call: NA
j_call: TRBJ1-2
v_call: TRBV5-1
cdr3_nt: TGCGCCAGCAGCCCCCCTCTCGGGGGCTATGGCTACACCTTC
cdr3_aa: CASSPPLGGYGYTF

clone_size: NA
d_call: TRBD2
j_call: TRBJ2-5
v_call: TRBV4-1
cdr3_nt: TGCGCCAGCCGCGGGAGCGGCCAAGAGACCCAGTACTTC
cdr3_aa: CASRGSGQETQYF

clone_size: NA
d_call: NA
j_call: TRBJ2-3
v_call: TRBV2
cdr3_nt: TGTGCCTGCAAAGGGGGGACAGCTATAGATACGCAGTATTTT
cdr3_aa: CACKGGTAIDTQYF

clone_size: NA
d_call: TRBD2
j_call: TRBJ2-1
v_call: TRBV19
cdr3_nt: TGTGCCAGTAGTATAGATCCAAATAGCGGGATGCGTGAGCAGTTCTTC
cdr3_aa: CASSIDPNSGMREQFF

clone_size: few
d_call: NA
j_call: TRBJ1-5
v_call: TRBV30
cdr3_nt: TGTGCCTGGGGCGGGGATTTCAATCAGCCCCAGCATTTT
cdr3_aa: CAWGGDFNQPQHF

clone_size: NA
d_call: NA
j_call: TRBJ2-7
v_call: TRBV23-1
cdr3_nt: TGCGCCAGCAGTGGCCCGGAGTACGAGCAGTACTTC
cdr3_aa: CASSGPEYEQYF

clone_size: NA
d_call: NA
j_call: TRBJ2-3
v_call: TRBV5-1
cdr3_nt: TGCGCCAGCAGCCCGGCCATCGGGAGTACACTAGTCACAGATACGCAGTATTTT
cdr3_aa: CASSPAIGSTLVTDTQYF

clone_size: NA
d_call: NA
j_call: TRBJ1-2
v_call: TRBV27
cdr3_nt: TGTGCCAGCAGCCAACAGGGAACTAACTATGGCTACACCTTC
cdr3_aa: CASSQQGTNYGYTF

clone_size: NA
d_call: NA
j_call: TRBJ2-3
v_call: TRBV21-1
cdr3_nt: TGTGCCAGCAGCAAAAAAAGGACTAGCGGGAGAGATACGCAGTATTTT
cdr3_aa: CASSKKRTSGRDTQYF

clone_size: NA
d_call: TRBD1
j_call: TRBJ1-5
v_call: TRBV5-6
cdr3_nt: TGTGCCAGCAGCTTAAGTGGGAGGACAGGGTTTAGCAATCAGCCCCAGCATTTT
cdr3_aa: CASSLSGRTGFSNQPQHF

clone_size: once
d_call: NA
j_call: TRBJ2-1
v_call: TRBV30
cdr3_nt: TGTGCCTGGAGTCGGTCCTACAATGAGCAGTTCTTC
cdr3_aa: CAWSRSYNEQFF

clone_size: NA
d_call: NA
j_call: TRBJ2-5
v_call: TRBV9
cdr3_nt: TGTGCCAGCAGCGTAGTAACGGGGGGCACGGAGACCCAGTACTTC
cdr3_aa: CASSVVTGGTETQYF

clone_size: NA
d_call: NA
j_call: TRBJ2-7
v_call: TRBV28
cdr3_nt: TGTGCCAGCAGCAACCGAGATACAGGTCCCTACGAGCAGTACTTC
cdr3_aa: CASSNRDTGPYEQYF

clone_size: NA
d_call: TRBD1
j_call: TRBJ1-3
v_call: TRBV30
cdr3_nt: TGTGCCTGGAGGGACAGGGTCTCTGGAAACACCATATATTTT
cdr3_aa: CAWRDRVSGNTIYF

clone_size: NA
d_call: NA
j_call: TRBJ1-3
v_call: TRBV2
cdr3_nt: TGTGCCAGCAGTGACCTGAGCTCTGGAAACACCATATATTTT
cdr3_aa: CASSDLSSGNTIYF

clone_size: NA
d_call: NA
j_call: TRBJ1-5
v_call: TRBV7-2
cdr3_nt: TGTGCCAGCAACCTCTACAGGGAAGGCCAGCCCCAGCATTTT
cdr3_aa: CASNLYREGQPQHF

clone_size: NA
d_call: TRBD2
j_call: TRBJ2-2
v_call: TRBV2
cdr3_nt: TGTGCCAGCAGTGAAGCGCTAGCGGGGACCAACACCGGGGAGCTGTTTTTT
cdr3_aa: CASSEALAGTNTGELFF

clone_size: NA
d_call: TRBD1
j_call: TRBJ2-2
v_call: TRBV10-1
cdr3_nt: TGCGCCAGCAGAGCATCCGACAGGGAAACCGGGGAGCTGTTTTTT
cdr3_aa: CASRASDRETGELFF

clone_size: NA
d_call: NA
j_call: TRBJ2-3
v_call: TRBV11-3
cdr3_nt: TGTGCCAGCAGTCAACACCCCGGGACTCCCACAGATACGCAGTATTTT
cdr3_aa: CASSQHPGTPTDTQYF

clone_size: once
d_call: NA
j_call: TRBJ2-7
v_call: TRBV6-5
cdr3_nt: TGTGCCAGCAGTTACGGGCAGGGCGGCGAGCAGTACTTC
cdr3_aa: CASSYGQGGEQYF

clone_size: NA
d_call: TRBD1
j_call: TRBJ2-7
v_call: TRBV10-3
cdr3_nt: TGTGCCATCAGTGTCTCCGGGACAGGGGTGTACGAGCAGTACTTC
cdr3_aa: CAISVSGTGVYEQYF

clone_size: NA
d_call: TRBD2
j_call: TRBJ2-3
v_call: TRBV27
cdr3_nt: TGTGCCAGCAGTTTATTAACTAGCGGGACAGATACGCAGTATTTT
cdr3_aa: CASSLLTSGTDTQYF

clone_size: NA
d_call: TRBD2
j_call: TRBJ2-1
v_call: TRBV28
cdr3_nt: TGTGCCAGCAGCTACCCTAGCGGGTTGGGCAATGAGCAGTTCTTC
cdr3_aa: CASSYPSGLGNEQFF

clone_size: NA
d_call: NA
j_call: TRBJ1-2
v_call: TRBV28
cdr3_nt: TGTGCCAGCACGCCCTCTCGGACACCCGGGTACTATGGCTACACCTTC
cdr3_aa: CASTPSRTPGYYGYTF

clone_size: NA
d_call: TRBD1
j_call: TRBJ1-5
v_call: TRBV2
cdr3_nt: TGTGCCAGCGGGACAGGGAGGGGGGGGGCGAGCAATCAGCCCCAGCATTTT
cdr3_aa: CASGTGRGGASNQPQHF